Listed here are 26 T cell receptor beta chains from one sample, sequenced in a study of cytomegalovirus exposure and HLA in healthy donors. The PCR ran on 60 Vbeta and 13 Jbeta primers. Some clones are missing from TCRdb's copy, which holds only in-frame ones; the method was immunoSEQ multiplex PCR. The sample has around 180,000 clones; about four fifths are singletons. The sequencing input was PBMCs. Receptors were obtained from a woman between 35 and 50 years old in good health and CMV-seronegative.

This chain connects TRBV6-6 to TRBJ1-5; D remains unclear. Germline V gene lookup returns CDR1 MNHNY and CDR2 SVGAGI (reference sequence). V lost 7 bases and J 7 bases, leaving 11 bases between the germline ends. The CDR3 length is 12 residues. This chain's CDR3 is CASNRPGQPQHF. The CDR3 DNA sequence: TGTGCCAGCAATAGACCGGGGCAGCCCCAGCATTTT.

The genes are TRBV10-1 and TRBJ2-5, with 9 bases identical to TRBD1. CDR3 size: 14 residues. J was trimmed by 6 bases and V by 5 bases; bases with no gene match: 7. Germline CDR1 reads WNHNN; CDR2 reads SYGVQD (reference sequence). In nucleotides, the CDR3 is TGCGCCAGCAGTTACCGGGACAGGGTAAAGACCCAGTACTTC. It yields the protein CASSYRDRVKTQYF.

The genes are TRBV11-2 and TRBJ2-3, with D possibly being TRBD1 (6 bases). Trimming shortened V by 1 base and J by 6 bases, and 14 bases separated the two germline ends. The germline V gene encodes CDR1 SGHAT and CDR2 FQNNGV. CDR3 length: 15 amino acids. The CDR3 nucleotides read TGTGCCAGCAGCTTAGGCTTGGGGGCTCGCGATACGCAGTATTTT. Translating gives CASSLGLGARDTQYF.

The chain is built from TRBV5-4 and TRBJ2-3, with TRBD2 identical over 8 bases. Trimming at V came to 4 bases and at J to 4 bases, leaving 8 bases not matched to a gene. The length of the CDR3 is 15 residues. Per the germline V gene, CDR1 is SGHNT and CDR2 is YYREEE (reference sequence). CDR3 sequence: CASSRATSVSDTQYF. For the CDR3, the DNA is TGTGCCAGCAGCCGTGCGACTAGCGTTTCAGATACGCAGTATTTT. Filled out from reference TRBV5-4 and TRBJ2-3, the complete variable domain reads ETGVTQSPTHLIKTRGQQVTLRCSSQSGHNTVSWYQQALGQGPQFIFQYYREEENGRGNFPPRFSGLQFPNYSSELNVNALELDDSALYLCASSRATSVSDTQYFGPGTRLTVL.

The chain uses TRBV19 and TRBJ1-5; D is uncertain. This CDR3 has 14 residues. Germline V gives CDR1 LNHDA, CDR2 SQIVND (reference sequence). Trimming stripped 2 bases from V and 3 bases from J, with 8 bases between. For the CDR3, the DNA is TGTGCCAGTAGTATAAGTGTAGACAATCAGCCCCAGCATTTT. Translating it yields CASSISVDNQPQHF. Using reference TRBV19 and TRBJ1-5 for the parts outside the CDR3, the full variable domain is DGGITQSPKYLFRKEGQNVTLSCEQNLNHDAMYWYRQDPGQGLRLIYYSQIVNDFQKGDIAEGYSVSREKKESFPLTVTSAQKNPTAFYLCASSISVDNQPQHFGDGTRLSIL.

The rearrangement joins TRBV7-9 to TRBJ1-2; D uncertain. The germline CDR1 and CDR2 sequences are SEHNR and FQNEAQ (reference sequence). Trimming cost V 1 base and J 6 bases, with 9 bases left between them. The CDR3 consists of 13 residues. DNA of the CDR3: TGTGCCAGCAGCTTAGTACAGATGGATGGCTACACCTTC. The encoded protein is CASSLVQMDGYTF. Full variable domain (missing parts from reference TRBV7-9 and TRBJ1-2): DTGVSQNPRHKITKRGQNVTFRCDPISEHNRLYWYRQTLGQGPEFLTYFQNEAQLEKSRLLSDRFSAERPKGSFSTLEIQRTEQGDSAMYLCASSLVQMDGYTFGSGTRLTVV.

This clone appeared once. The J gene is TRBJ2-7, the V gene TRBV5-1; 12 bases fit TRBD1. The germline V gene encodes CDR1 SGHRS and CDR2 YFSETQ. Trimming cost V 2 bases and J 7 bases; bases outside gene matches: 7. There are 15 residues in the CDR3. The CDR3 nucleotides read TGCGCCAGCAGCTTAAGTCCGGGACAGGGGGCTGAGCAGTACTTC. Its protein product is CASSLSPGQGAEQYF. The entire variable domain, with the rest obtained from reference TRBV5-1 and TRBJ2-7, is as follows: KAGVTQTPRYLIKTRGQQVTLSCSPISGHRSVSWYQQTPGQGLQFLFEYFSETQRNKGNFPGRFSGRQFSNSRSEMNVSTLELGDSALYLCASSLSPGQGAEQYFGPGTRLTVT.

The chain couples TRBV10-3 to TRBJ1-1, with D possibly being TRBD1 (5 bases). Trimming cost V 0 bases and J 4 bases, with 12 bases left between them. CDR1 is ENHRY and CDR2 is SYGVKD in the germline V gene. The CDR3 loop spans 15 amino acids. This CDR3 is CAISESGEHGTEAFF. CDR3 bases: TGTGCCATCAGTGAGTCAGGGGAACACGGCACTGAAGCTTTCTTT.

CDR3 bases: TGTGCCACCAGCAGAGTGGTAGCGGGAAGCACAGATACGCAGTATTTT. This codes for CATSRVVAGSTDTQYF. The chain employs TRBV15 and TRBJ2-3, with 8 bases aligning to TRBD2. Germline trimming cut 1 base from V and 0 bases from J; bases unmatched to any gene: 3. CDR1 and CDR2 from the germline V gene are LNHNV and YYDKDF (reference sequence). This CDR3 is 16 amino acids long.

The chain has TRBV5-1 and TRBJ1-1, with TRBD1 as a possible D gene (5 bases). Looked up from germline, CDR1 is SGHRS and CDR2 is YFSETQ. Trimming removed 0 bases at V and 1 base at J, with 10 bases between. The CDR3 runs 15 residues. CDR3 sequence (DNA): TGCGCCAGCAGCTTGGCCCCAGGGCAGAACACTGAAGCTTTCTTT. Its translation: CASSLAPGQNTEAFF.

The chain recombines TRBV10-3 with TRBJ1-1; possibly TRBD1 for D (6 bases). This CDR3 contains 15 residues. V lost 0 bases to trimming and J lost 3 bases, with 11 bases between them. Germline V gives CDR1 ENHRY, CDR2 SYGVKD. The CDR3: CAISESGAGDTEAFF. DNA of the CDR3: TGTGCCATCAGTGAGTCGGGCGCAGGGGACACTGAAGCTTTCTTT.

For the CDR3, the DNA is TGCGCCAGCAGCCAAGATAGCCAGAACAACTATGGCTACACCTTC. As protein: CASSQDSQNNYGYTF. The genes are TRBV4-1 and TRBJ1-2, with no clear D. Germline V CDR1 and CDR2: MGHRA, YSYEKL. CDR3 length: 15 residues. Between the trimmed V and J ends, which lost 0 bases and 2 bases, there was a span of 10 bases.

V and J are TRBV7-2 and TRBJ2-1; 10 positions agree with TRBD2. The V and J ends lost 4 bases and 9 bases, in that order; junction bases with no gene match: 12. The V gene's germline CDR1 is SGHTA and CDR2 FQGNSA. The CDR3 contains 16 residues. CDR3 coding DNA: TGTGCCAGCAGCTCTGGCAGCGGGAGGGCCTCTGCTGAGCAGTTCTTC. It translates to CASSSGSGRASAEQFF.

The J gene is TRBJ2-1, the V gene TRBV30; D perhaps matches TRBD2 (6 bases). Germline lookup yields CDR1 GTSNPN and CDR2 SVGIG (reference sequence). Trimming pared 3 bases from V and 7 bases from J, leaving 16 bases between. This CDR3 is built from 14 residues. The DNA of the CDR3 is TGTGCCTGGAGACGTCCCCTTGCGGGGAATGAGCAGTTCTTC. Translating it yields CAWRRPLAGNEQFF.

The chain combines TRBV7-2 with TRBJ2-3; perhaps TRBD2 as D (6 bases). Germline assignment: CDR1 SGHTA and CDR2 FQGNSA. The CDR3 runs to 15 residues. The V end lost 4 bases, the J end lost 2 bases, and 13 bases lay between the germline ends. The CDR3 loop reads CASSSSGYPTDTQYF. In nucleotides, the CDR3 is TGTGCCAGCAGCTCCAGCGGGTATCCCACAGATACGCAGTATTTT.

The chain couples TRBV7-2 to TRBJ2-3, with D possibly matching TRBD2 (5 bases). Germline CDR1 and CDR2: SGHTA and FQGNSA. Trimming removed 5 bases from V and 2 bases from J, with 8 bases in between. CDR3 length equals 13 residues. The CDR3 nucleotides read TGTGCCAGCAGCCGGACTCACACAGATACGCAGTATTTT. Protein: CASSRTHTDTQYF.

The rearrangement uses TRBV11-3 and TRBJ2-7, with TRBD2 matching over 14 bases. Germline assignment: CDR1 SGHNT and CDR2 YENEEA. The CDR3 extends over 18 amino acids. Unmatched junction bases numbered 8, after V lost 1 base and J lost 3 bases. The CDR3: CASSLATGTSGGSYEQYF. CDR3 bases: TGTGCCAGCAGCTTAGCCACCGGGACTAGCGGGGGTAGCTACGAGCAGTACTTC.

The J gene is TRBJ1-1, the V gene TRBV18; the D is unclear. Trimming removed 2 bases at V and 0 bases at J, with 13 bases between. The CDR3 is 16 amino acids. Germline V gene data show CDR1 as KGHSH and CDR2 as LQKENI. CDR3 coding DNA: TGTGCCAGCTCACCAAACCGCGACACCATGAACACTGAAGCTTTCTTT. Translation gives CASSPNRDTMNTEAFF.

The V and J genes are TRBV30 and TRBJ2-2, with 11 bases matching TRBD2. Unmatched junction bases numbered 12, after V lost 0 bases and J lost 3 bases. This CDR3 contains 19 residues. Germline lookup yields CDR1 GTSNPN and CDR2 SVGIG (reference sequence). CDR3 in amino acids: CAWSVFSGGLADDTGELFF. The CDR3 nucleotides read TGTGCCTGGAGTGTATTCAGCGGGGGACTAGCGGACGACACCGGGGAGCTGTTTTTT. Together with reference TRBV30 and TRBJ2-2, the CDR3 gives the full variable domain: SQTIHQWPATLVQPVGSPLSLECTVEGTSNPNLYWYRQAAGRGLQLLFYSVGIGQISSEVPQNLSASRPQDRQFILSSKKLLLSDSGFYLCAWSVFSGGLADDTGELFFGEGSRLTVL.

This clone has a single count. The rearrangement joins TRBV7-2 to TRBJ2-7, with 8 nucleotides matching TRBD2. The CDR3 loop spans 15 amino acids. The V gene's germline CDR1 is SGHTA and CDR2 FQGNSA. The trim removed 3 bases at V and 5 bases at J, leaving 9 bases unmatched. DNA for the CDR3: TGTGCCAGCAGCTTGGGAAGCGGGGGCTTCGACGAGCAGTACTTC. It specifies CASSLGSGGFDEQYF.

The chain joins TRBV6-5 to TRBJ2-3, with D maybe TRBD1 (6 bases). CDR3 length: 15 residues. Per the germline V gene, CDR1 is MNHEY and CDR2 is SVGAGI. V shed 5 bases and J shed 5 bases, with 17 bases lying between them. The CDR3 DNA reads TGTGCCAGCAGTCCCTCTGGACAGCTGGGAGATACGCAGTATTTT. Its protein is CASSPSGQLGDTQYF.

The chain is built from TRBV7-3 and TRBJ2-2; possibly TRBD1 for D (5 bases). V lost 3 bases, J lost 3 bases, and 11 bases lay in between. Germline CDR1 reads SGHTA; CDR2 reads FQGTGA. This CDR3 is built from 15 residues. This CDR3 reads CASSFGAGYTGELFF. CDR3 nucleotides: TGTGCCAGCAGCTTTGGGGCAGGGTACACCGGGGAGCTGTTTTTT.

The chain is built from TRBV4-1 and TRBJ1-1; weak D call: TRBD1 (5 bases). There are 15 residues in the CDR3. Trimming left V 0 bases short and J 11 bases short, with 19 bases between. Per the germline V gene, CDR1 is MGHRA and CDR2 is YSYEKL. Here the CDR3 reads CASSQDRGGAGGAFF. As DNA, the CDR3 is TGCGCCAGCAGCCAAGATCGTGGAGGAGCCGGGGGGGCTTTCTTT.

This chain links TRBV5-4 with TRBJ1-1, with 8 nucleotides matching TRBD1. Germline CDR1 and CDR2: SGHNT and YYREEE (reference sequence). The CDR3 spans 16 residues. V trimming: 3 bases; J trimming: 5 bases; junction bases outside the gene matches: 12. CDR3 protein: CASSSNQGARRTEAFF. CDR3 nucleotides: TGTGCCAGCAGCTCCAACCAGGGGGCGCGGCGGACTGAAGCTTTCTTT.

With regard to this clone: Other DNA sequences from this sample encode an identical CDR3 as well. The chain carries TRBV6-5 and TRBJ2-1, with D perhaps matching TRBD2 (6 bases). Between the trimmed V and J ends, which lost 6 bases and 0 bases, there was a span of 12 bases. The CDR3 consists of 15 residues. Germline CDR1 MNHEY, CDR2 SVGAGI. This chain's CDR3 is CASRISGLSYNEQFF. The CDR3 region has the DNA TGTGCCAGCAGGATTAGCGGACTCTCCTACAATGAGCAGTTCTTC.

The chain recombines TRBV14 with TRBJ1-1, with D uncertain. V dropped 4 bases and J dropped 6 bases, with 12 bases sitting between them. Germline lookup yields CDR1 SGHDN and CDR2 FVKESK. The CDR3 has 13 amino acids. The CDR3 DNA sequence: TGTGCCAGCAGCCTATCAGGATGGCCTGAAGCTTTCTTT. Translating it yields CASSLSGWPEAFF.